The T cell receptor (beta chain) under discussion was sequenced for a study of blood T cell repertoires in COVID-19. About the research overall: Acute-phase and convalescent COVID-19 samples originated in the United States, Italy and Spain.

Trimming shortened V by 1 base and J by 5 bases, and 10 bases separated the two germline ends. This CDR3 spans 14 amino acids. The germline V gene encodes CDR1 SGHRS and CDR2 YFSETQ. Study processing details: Amplification of reference gene primers provided the estimated nucleated cell counts. The method was immunoSEQ multiplex PCR; TCRdb's version includes in-frame clones alone and lacks a portion of them. V and J calls and clone size are given by that table; D and trimming were obtained from the DNA. This repertoire shows roughly 250,000 clones, around 90% found once; its top ten account for 3.7%. Sequenced material: peripheral blood. This chain joins TRBV5-1 and TRBJ2-1; possible D gene TRBD1, 5 bases. This clonotype was obtained from a woman in her 40s with acute or convalescent COVID-19. CDR3 loop: CASSLSGNHNEQFF. As DNA, the CDR3 is TGCGCCAGCAGCTTGTCAGGGAATCACAATGAGCAGTTCTTC.